Listed here are 12 T cell receptor beta chains from one sample, sequenced in a study of CD8 T cells in Susac syndrome. The RNA, roughly 0.5 to 1 ug, was put through reverse transcription using random hexamers. TCRdb independently ran MiXCR on the immunoSEQ multiplex PCR reads; one entry per CDR3 protein. The repertoire consists of 200,000 or so distinct CDR3 sequences, with about 95% occurring once and the leading ten covering roughly 0.094%. The specimen sequenced was CD4+ T cells from PBMCs. The receptors were gathered from a human donor with multiple sclerosis.

The chain combines TRBV30 with TRBJ2-5; the D is unclear. CDR1 and CDR2 (germline): GTSNPN, SVGIG (reference sequence). The length of the CDR3 is 13 residues. Trimming took off 0 bases at V and 1 base at J, with 6 bases between the two ends. The CDR3 bases are TGTGCCTGGAGTGTACGACTCCAAGAGACCCAGTACTTC. Translating gives CAWSVRLQETQYF. Together with reference TRBV30 and TRBJ2-5, the CDR3 gives the full variable domain: SQTIHQWPATLVQPVGSPLSLECTVEGTSNPNLYWYRQAAGRGLQLLFYSVGIGQISSEVPQNLSASRPQDRQFILSSKKLLLSDSGFYLCAWSVRLQETQYFGPGTRLLVL.

This chain links TRBV4-1 with TRBJ2-1; TRBD2 agrees at 12 bases. CDR3 length: 16 amino acids. The germline V gene has CDR1 MGHRA and CDR2 YSYEKL. The V gene end was trimmed by 0 bases and the J gene end by 8 bases; junction bases not matched to a gene: 5. The CDR3 coding sequence is TGCGCCAGCAGCCAAGATCCTAGCGGGAGGGGTCATGAGCAGTTCTTC. Translating gives CASSQDPSGRGHEQFF.

The V and J genes are TRBV24-1 and TRBJ2-3; D ambiguous. This CDR3 is built from 9 residues. V dropped 11 bases and J dropped 5 bases, with 4 bases sitting between them. CDR1 and CDR2 (germline): KGHDR, SFDVKD. The CDR3: CAREDTQYF. DNA for the CDR3: TGTGCCAGGGAAGATACGCAGTATTTT.

This clonotype was seen a single time. The chain uses TRBV30 and TRBJ1-5; a possible D gene is TRBD1 (5 bases). V shed 2 bases and J shed 5 bases, with 7 bases lying between them. Germline V gives CDR1 GTSNPN, CDR2 SVGIG (reference sequence). This CDR3 contains 12 residues. CDR3 in amino acids: CAWSQGYQPQHF. For the CDR3, the DNA is TGTGCCTGGAGTCAGGGTTATCAGCCCCAGCATTTT.

This chain uses TRBV30 with TRBJ1-2; D is perhaps TRBD1 (6 bases). This CDR3 spans 13 amino acids. Per germline, CDR1 GTSNPN and CDR2 SVGIG (reference sequence). Trimming took 4 bases from V and 7 from J, leaving 16 bases between them. The CDR3 loop is CAWIIRGGGGYTF. Here the CDR3 DNA reads TGTGCCTGGATCATAAGGGGGGGCGGTGGCTACACCTTC.

The chain employs TRBV7-8 and TRBJ1-2; D unclear. The V end lost 3 bases, the J end lost 2 bases, and 13 bases lay between the germline ends. Germline assignment: CDR1 SGHVS and CDR2 FQNEAQ. The length of the CDR3 is 15 residues. CDR3 protein: CASSFPQTANYGYTF. CDR3 sequence (DNA): TGTGCCAGCAGCTTCCCTCAGACGGCAAACTATGGCTACACCTTC. Full variable domain (remainder filled in from reference TRBV7-8 and TRBJ1-2): GAGVSQSPRYKVAKRGQDVALRCDPISGHVSLFWYQQALGQGPEFLTYFQNEAQLDKSGLPSDRFFAERPEGSVSTLKIQRTQQEDSAVYLCASSFPQTANYGYTFGSGTRLTVV.

The V call is TRBV18, the J call TRBJ2-2; D unclear. Germline CDR1 reads KGHSH; CDR2 reads LQKENI. The CDR3 extends over 15 amino acids. V shed 0 bases and J shed 3 bases, with 8 bases lying between them. CDR3 coding DNA: TGTGCCAGCTCACCACCAAGTCCTTACACCGGGGAGCTGTTTTTT. It specifies CASSPPSPYTGELFF.

CDR3 amino acids: CASSAPTSGANTGELFF. CDR3 DNA: TGTGCCAGCAGCGCTCCCACTAGCGGGGCTAACACCGGGGAGCTGTTTTTT. The V gene is TRBV9, the J gene TRBJ2-2, with 10 bases fitting TRBD2. The CDR3 consists of 17 residues. Trimming cost V 3 bases and J 2 bases; bases outside gene matches: 7. Germline CDR1 is SGDLS and CDR2 is YYNGEE.

This sequence joins TRBV29-1 and TRBJ1-2; a possible D gene is TRBD1 (6 bases). Looked up from germline, CDR1 is SQVTM and CDR2 is ANQGSEA. Trimming removed 0 bases at V and 8 bases at J, with 13 bases between. This CDR3 has 13 amino acids. CDR3 amino acids: CSVEDPTGHGYTF. The CDR3 nucleotides are TGCAGCGTTGAAGATCCAACAGGGCACGGCTACACCTTC.

The genes are TRBV15 and TRBJ1-1; tentatively, D is TRBD1 (6 bases). The ends were cut back, 0 bases at V and 11 bases at J, with 28 bases in the middle. CDR1 and CDR2 from the germline V gene are LNHNV and YYDKDF (reference sequence). The CDR3 totals 18 residues. CDR3 residues: CATSRDWGASLSGTGAFF. Written as DNA, the CDR3 is TGTGCCACCAGCAGAGATTGGGGGGCGAGCCTTTCCGGCACCGGGGCTTTCTTT.

The chain combines TRBV4-1 with TRBJ2-5; maybe TRBD2 (5 bases). The CDR3 has 15 residues. V was cut by 4 bases and J by 4 bases, with 16 bases left in between. The V gene's germline CDR1 is MGHRA and CDR2 YSYEKL. CDR3 in DNA: TGCGCCAGCAGCCTGGCGTGGACCCGGGGAGAGACCCAGTACTTC. This sequence encodes CASSLAWTRGETQYF.

The chain joins TRBV14 to TRBJ2-5; 9 bases agree with TRBD1. The germline CDR1 and CDR2 sequences are SGHDN and FVKESK. The CDR3 runs to 13 residues. The J segment lost 6 bases and the V segment lost 10 bases, leaving 9 bases of the junction unmatched. CDR3 bases: TGTGCCACCTCCGGGACAGGGTGGAAGACCCAGTACTTC. Encoded protein: CATSGTGWKTQYF.